Below are 24 T cell receptor beta chains sequenced from a single sample in a study of low-dose radiotherapy and immunotherapy resistance in tumors. Indicated time point: after trial treatment. Treatment described: LDRT plus nivolumab, ipilimumab, low-dose cyclophosphamide and aspirin (RACIN trial). With TRAV- and TRBV-specific primers, first-strand cDNA was made, covering the alpha and beta chains. A constant-region primer paired with the V-primer adapter amplified TCRs over approximately 20 PCR cycles. Via MiXCR, TCRdb re-called the reads, giving one row per CDR3 protein. The data show around 60,000 distinct CDR3 sequences, about 25% seen once. Sequencing was performed on PBMCs, taken after low-dose radiotherapy plus immunotherapy. The receptors shown here come from a male donor with prostate cancer.

This clonotype showed up many times. The chain links TRBV20-1 to TRBJ1-1; 10 nucleotides match TRBD1. The CDR3 sequence is 13 residues long. The trim removed 6 bases at V and 6 bases at J, leaving 7 bases unmatched. Germline loops: CDR1 DFQATT, CDR2 SNEGSKA (reference sequence). The CDR3 DNA reads TGCAGTGCGCGCCGGGACAGGGGACCTGAAGCTTTCTTT. Amino acids: CSARRDRGPEAFF.

Concerning this clonotype itself: It differs at one base from a far larger clone, so likely a read error. The chain uses TRBV18 and TRBJ2-4; D might be TRBD2 (5 bases). In germline, CDR1 is KGHSH, CDR2 LQKENI. This CDR3 region has 11 residues. Trimming shortened V by 3 bases and J by 13 bases, and 10 bases separated the two germline ends. CDR3 nucleotide sequence: TGTGCCAGCTCACCCGTCTGGGAGCAGTACTTC. It is translated as CASSPVWEQYF.

Concerning this clonotype itself: A far larger clone is a single base away, which makes a read error likely. V usage is TRBV5-6 and J usage is TRBJ2-3, with 13 nucleotides matching TRBD2. After removal of 4 bases from V and 0 bases from J, the junction contained 2 bases not matched to a gene. This CDR3 region has 16 residues. Germline values: CDR1 SGHDT, CDR2 YYEEEE. The CDR3: CASSRTSGSSTDTQYF. In nucleotides, the CDR3 is TGTGCCAGCAGCCGGACTAGCGGGAGTAGCACAGATACGCAGTATTTT. The whole variable domain, filled in from reference TRBV5-6 and TRBJ2-3, reads DAGVTQSPTHLIKTRGQQVTLRCSPKSGHDTVSWYQQALGQGPQFIFQYYEEEERQRGNFPDRFSGHQFPNYSSELNVNALLLGDSALYLCASSRTSGSSTDTQYFGPGTRLTVL.

This clonotype was found many times. Here the CDR3 DNA reads TGTGCCAGCAGTGAAGAGGGCGGGGGCACAGATACGCAGTATTTT. It translates to CASSEEGGGTDTQYF. This chain connects TRBV2 to TRBJ2-3; D is possibly TRBD2 (6 bases). Trimming left V 1 base short and J 1 base short, with 9 bases between. The CDR3 runs 15 residues. Per the germline V gene, CDR1 is SNHLY and CDR2 is FYNNEI.

This clonotype was recorded many times. The gene calls are TRBV11-2 and TRBJ2-7; D possibly matches TRBD1 or TRBD2 (5 bases each). The CDR3 spans 18 residues. Germline V gene sequence: CDR1 SGHAT, CDR2 FQNNGV. V dropped 1 base and J dropped 0 bases, with 19 bases sitting between them. CDR3 protein: CASSLGVGVPGASYEQYF. CDR3 in DNA: TGTGCCAGCAGCTTAGGGGTGGGGGTTCCAGGAGCCTCCTACGAGCAGTACTTC. The entire variable domain, with the rest obtained from reference TRBV11-2 and TRBJ2-7, is as follows: EAGVAQSPRYKIIEKRQSVAFWCNPISGHATLYWYQQILGQGPKLLIQFQNNGVVDDSQLPKDRFSAERLKGVDSTLKIQPAKLEDSAVYLCASSLGVGVPGASYEQYFGPGTRLTVT.

The CDR3: CASSLQGEAKNIQYF. DNA of the CDR3: TGTGCCAGCAGCTTGCAAGGGGAGGCCAAAAACATTCAGTACTTC. V gene TRBV5-4 combines with J gene TRBJ2-4; D possibly matches TRBD1 or TRBD2 (5 bases each). From germline, CDR1 is SGHNT and CDR2 YYREEE (reference sequence). Trimming stripped 1 base from V and 1 base from J, with 9 bases between. The CDR3 runs to 15 residues. The complete variable domain, with remaining parts taken from reference TRBV5-4 and TRBJ2-4, reads ETGVTQSPTHLIKTRGQQVTLRCSSQSGHNTVSWYQQALGQGPQFIFQYYREEENGRGNFPPRFSGLQFPNYSSELNVNALELDDSALYLCASSLQGEAKNIQYFGAGTRLSVL.

There are many counts of this clonotype. V and J are TRBV4-3 and TRBJ1-2, with D possibly being TRBD1 (6 bases). The germline V gene has CDR1 LGHNA and CDR2 YSLEER. The CDR3 sequence is 16 residues long. Trimming removed 0 bases at V and 2 bases at J, with 13 bases between. CDR3 nucleotide sequence: TGCGCCAGCAGCCAAGATTTGGGGGGGACAAACTATGGCTACACCTTC. It yields the protein CASSQDLGGTNYGYTF.

The sample holds many counts of this clonotype. At one end, the junction sequence differs from germline, possibly due to a read error. The chain joins TRBV7-2 to TRBJ2-4; 8 nucleotides line up with TRBD1. CDR3 length equals 14 residues. Germline V CDR1 and CDR2: SGHTA, FQGNSA. CDR3 nucleotides: TGTGCCAGCCTCGTAGACAGGGGCAAATACATTCAGTACTTC. It encodes CASLVDRGKYIQYF.

The V call is TRBV30, the J call TRBJ2-6, with D perhaps matching TRBD2 (7 bases). Trimming left V 8 bases short and J 0 bases short, with 14 bases between. Germline V gene lookup returns CDR1 GTSNPN and CDR2 SVGIG (reference sequence). The CDR3 runs to 15 residues. The CDR3 spells CAQRGGPSGANVLTF. For the CDR3, the DNA is TGTGCCCAGAGGGGGGGGCCCTCTGGGGCCAACGTCCTGACTTTC. The variable domain in full, completed from reference TRBV30 and TRBJ2-6, reads SQTIHQWPATLVQPVGSPLSLECTVEGTSNPNLYWYRQAAGRGLQLLFYSVGIGQISSEVPQNLSASRPQDRQFILSSKKLLLSDSGFYLCAQRGGPSGANVLTFGAGSRLTVL.

This clonotype was seen at least ten times. V is TRBV3-1 and J is TRBJ2-5; tentatively, D is TRBD2 (5 bases). Trimming cost V 3 bases and J 7 bases, with 18 bases left between them. The CDR3 runs to 15 residues. Germline V gives CDR1 LGHDT, CDR2 YNNKEL (reference sequence). This CDR3 is CASSQARGPRGTQYF. DNA of the CDR3: TGTGCCAGCAGCCAGGCCCGGGGTCCGCGTGGGACCCAGTACTTC.

In its sample, this clonotype was seen many times. This chain joins TRBV6-1 and TRBJ1-2; 10 bases fit TRBD1. The CDR3 has 14 amino acids. V dropped 5 bases and J dropped 3; count of bases not matched to a gene: 3. Looked up from germline, CDR1 is MNHNS and CDR2 is SASEGT. In DNA, the CDR3 is TGTGCCAGCAGTCGACAGGGGGCCTACTATGGCTACACCTTC. As protein: CASSRQGAYYGYTF.

The rearrangement joins TRBV19 to TRBJ2-1, with a possible D match to TRBD2 (6 bases). Germline V CDR1 and CDR2: LNHDA, SQIVND (reference sequence). The V and J ends lost 5 bases and 0 bases respectively, with 14 bases between them. The CDR3 contains 16 residues. The CDR3 is CASSRRRESSYNEQFF. CDR3 sequence (DNA): TGTGCCAGTAGTCGCCGCCGGGAGAGCTCCTACAATGAGCAGTTCTTC.

This clonotype was seen many times. The chain employs TRBV20-1 and TRBJ2-1; D is undetermined. Germline CDR1 and CDR2: DFQATT and SNEGSKA (reference sequence). Trimming removed 0 bases at V and 4 bases at J, with 7 bases between. The CDR3 consists of 13 residues. The CDR3 DNA reads TGCAGTGCTAGAGATTTCAGGTACAATGAGCAGTTCTTC. Translation gives CSARDFRYNEQFF.

The chain is built from TRBV20-1 and TRBJ2-7; D may match TRBD1 or TRBD2 (7 bases each). This CDR3 comprises 16 residues. CDR1 DFQATT and CDR2 SNEGSKA come from the germline V gene (reference sequence). The V gene lost 6 bases and the J gene lost 4 bases, with 25 bases spanning the gap. CDR3 in DNA: TGCAGTGCCCCAGAGAGACAGGGAGGGCCCCCGTACGAGCAGTACTTC. This encodes CSAPERQGGPPYEQYF.

This clonotype was seen many times. The chain employs TRBV7-8 and TRBJ2-1; TRBD1 aligns across 8 bases. J gave up 1 base and V 5 bases, and 16 bases lay outside the gene matches. The CDR3 loop spans 19 amino acids. Looked up from germline, CDR1 is SGHVS and CDR2 is FQNEAQ. CDR3 nucleotides: TGTGCCAGCAGCCCCCGCCGCAGGGGGCAATTGAGGTCCTACAATGAGCAGTTCTTC. It specifies CASSPRRRGQLRSYNEQFF.

This clonotype was counted at least ten times. V is TRBV5-1 and J is TRBJ2-2; no reliable D call. This CDR3 comprises 15 residues. Trimming took off 0 bases at V and 3 bases at J, with 9 bases between the two ends. Germline lookup yields CDR1 SGHRS and CDR2 YFSETQ. The CDR3 is CASSLGGSDTGELFF. The DNA of the CDR3 is TGCGCCAGCAGCTTGGGGGGAAGCGACACCGGGGAGCTGTTTTTT.

In regard to this clonotype: A far larger clone is one nucleotide away, so this likely arose from a read error. The final CDR3 position lacks the conserved phenylalanine or tryptophan, pointing to a likely read error. The V gene is TRBV6-6, the J gene TRBJ2-7, with 9 nucleotides matching TRBD1. Trimming took 9 bases from V and 5 from J; bases not matched to a gene: 5. This CDR3 region has 12 residues. CDR1 is MNHNY and CDR2 is SVGAGI in the germline V gene (reference sequence). The CDR3 DNA follows: TGTGCCAGTCGACGGGACAGGGACGAGCAGTACTTA. Translating gives CASRRDRDEQYL.

This clonotype occurred many times. The chain employs TRBV20-1 and TRBJ2-5; TRBD1 or TRBD2 may be the D gene (7 bases each). The germline gives CDR1 DFQATT, CDR2 SNEGSKA (reference sequence). This CDR3 is built from 15 residues. With 3 bases removed from V and 7 bases from J, the gap between germline ends came to 21 bases. The CDR3 sequence is CSARGGGEGAGTQYF. The CDR3 nucleotides are TGCAGTGCTAGGGGTGGCGGGGAGGGGGCGGGGACCCAGTACTTC.

The V gene is TRBV6-1, the J gene TRBJ1-5; D gene unclear. Trimming stripped 2 bases from V and 4 bases from J, with 15 bases between. The length of the CDR3 is 16 residues. Looked up from germline, CDR1 is MNHNS and CDR2 is SASEGT. CDR3 in DNA: TGTGCCAGCAGTGAAAGGCCGGGAAGAAGTAATCAGCCCCAGCATTTT. It encodes CASSERPGRSNQPQHF.

Points on this clonotype: It is likely a read error: a sequence one base away is far more abundant. V usage is TRBV4-3 and J usage is TRBJ2-7; 8 nucleotides agree with TRBD1. The CDR3 spans 15 residues. CDR1 is LGHNA, CDR2 YSLEER, per germline. The V gene end was trimmed by 4 bases and the J gene end by 7 bases; junction bases not matched to a gene: 12. The CDR3 DNA follows: TGCGCCAGCAGCCTCAGCGGACAGGGCTACAATGAGCAGTACTTC. It is translated as CASSLSGQGYNEQYF.

This clonotype has ten or more counts. V usage is TRBV19 and J usage is TRBJ1-5; D is ambiguous. Germline V lookup: CDR1 LNHDA, CDR2 SQIVND (reference sequence). The CDR3 is 13 residues long. Trimming removed 5 bases at V and 5 bases at J, with 10 bases between. CDR3 DNA sequence: TGTGCCAGTAGTCCAGGAGCCGATCAGCCCCAGCATTTT. Protein: CASSPGADQPQHF.

This clonotype has a count of ten or more. The gene calls are TRBV20-1 and TRBJ2-4, with TRBD2 matching over 11 bases. The CDR3 length is 18 residues. Germline trimming cut 2 bases from V and 0 bases from J; bases unmatched to any gene: 9. CDR1 and CDR2 from the germline V gene are DFQATT and SNEGSKA (reference sequence). The CDR3 DNA follows: TGCAGTGCTAGACCGACTAGCGGGGAGGGCCTAGCCAAAAACATTCAGTACTTC. It yields the protein CSARPTSGEGLAKNIQYF.

This clonotype has at least ten counts. The rearrangement joins TRBV29-1 to TRBJ2-4; TRBD1 aligns across 7 bases. V lost 4 bases to trimming and J lost 0 bases; unmatched junction nucleotides: 6. The length of the CDR3 is 15 residues. Germline CDR1 and CDR2: SQVTM and ANQGSEA. The DNA of the CDR3 is TGCAGCGTTGCAGGGGACAGCCTAGCCAAAAACATTCAGTACTTC. It specifies CSVAGDSLAKNIQYF.

Comments on this clonotype: It is likely a read error: a sequence one base away is far more abundant. The genes are TRBV9 and TRBJ2-1; D call uncertain. V was trimmed by 0 bases and J by 10 bases, leaving 14 bases between them. In germline, CDR1 is SGDLS, CDR2 YYNGEE. CDR3 length: 14 amino acids. The CDR3 here is CASSVGILGYEQFF. The CDR3 DNA reads as TGTGCCAGCAGCGTAGGGATTCTGGGTTACGAGCAGTTCTTC. The entire variable domain, with the rest obtained from reference TRBV9 and TRBJ2-1, is as follows: DSGVTQTPKHLITATGQRVTLRCSPRSGDLSVYWYQQSLDQGLQFLIQYYNGEERAKGNILERFSAQQFPDLHSELNLSSLELGDSALYFCASSVGILGYEQFFGPGTRLTVL.